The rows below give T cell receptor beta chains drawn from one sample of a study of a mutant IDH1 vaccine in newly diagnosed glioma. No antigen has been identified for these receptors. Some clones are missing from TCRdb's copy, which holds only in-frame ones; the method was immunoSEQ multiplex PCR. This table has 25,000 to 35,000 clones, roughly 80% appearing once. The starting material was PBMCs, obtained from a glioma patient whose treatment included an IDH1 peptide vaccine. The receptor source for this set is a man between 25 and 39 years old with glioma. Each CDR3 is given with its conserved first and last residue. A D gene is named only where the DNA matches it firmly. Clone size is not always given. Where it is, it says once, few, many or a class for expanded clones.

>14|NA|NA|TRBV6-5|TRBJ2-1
TGTGCCAGCAGTTACTCGAGAGGGCCCGATGAGCAGTTCTTC
CASSYSRGPDEQFF
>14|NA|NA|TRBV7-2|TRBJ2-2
TGTGCCAGCAGCTCAAATACGAACACCGGGGAGCTGTTTTTT
CASSSNTNTGELFF
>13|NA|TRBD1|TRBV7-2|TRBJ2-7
TGTGCCAGCAGCACGGCAGGACAGGGGGAGCAGTACTTC
CASSTAGQGEQYF
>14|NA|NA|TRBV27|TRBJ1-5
TGTGCCAGCAGTTATGGACATAGCAATCAGCCCCAGCATTTT
CASSYGHSNQPQHF
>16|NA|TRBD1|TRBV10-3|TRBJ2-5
TGTGCCATCAGTGAGGGTTCAGGGGGCGGCCAAGAGACCCAGTACTTC
CAISEGSGGGQETQYF
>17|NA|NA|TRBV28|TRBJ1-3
TGTGCCAGCAGTTTTTGGTCGAGGGGCGACGTTGGAAACACCATATATTTT
CASSFWSRGDVGNTIYF
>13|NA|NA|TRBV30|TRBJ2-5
TGTGCCTGGATCCAACAGGGTCAGCGAATATCGTACTTC
CAWIQQGQRISYF
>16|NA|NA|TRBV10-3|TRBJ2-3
TGTGCCATCAGTGACCTATCGGACGGTTTCACAGATACGCAGTATTTT
CAISDLSDGFTDTQYF
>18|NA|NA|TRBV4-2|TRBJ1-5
TGTGCCAGCAGCCAAGATCGCCAGGGACCCGGCAGCAATCAGCCCCAGCATTTT
CASSQDRQGPGSNQPQHF
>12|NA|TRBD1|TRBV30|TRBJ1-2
TGTGCTTGGGACAGTAACAACTATGGCTACACCTTC
CAWDSNNYGYTF
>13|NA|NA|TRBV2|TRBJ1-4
TGTGCCAGCAGTGACGGTCAGAGTGAAAAACTGTTTTTT
CASSDGQSEKLFF
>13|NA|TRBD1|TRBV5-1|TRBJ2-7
TGCGCCAGCACTTGGGGGACAGAAGACGAGCAGTACTTC
CASTWGTEDEQYF
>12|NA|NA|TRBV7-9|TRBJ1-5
TGTGCCAGCAGCAGAGGTGATCAGCCCCAGCATTTT
CASSRGDQPQHF
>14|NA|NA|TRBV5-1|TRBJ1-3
TGCGCCAGCAGCTTGGGTCAGGATGGAAACACCATATATTTT
CASSLGQDGNTIYF
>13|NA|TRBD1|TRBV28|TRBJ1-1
TGTGCCAGCAGTTTTCCGACAGGGGGTTCAGCTTTCTTT
CASSFPTGGSAFF
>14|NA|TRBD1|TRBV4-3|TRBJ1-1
TGCGCCAGCAGCCAAGACCCACAGGGGTTTGAAGCTTTCTTT
CASSQDPQGFEAFF
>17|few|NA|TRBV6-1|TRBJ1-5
TGTGCCAGCAGTGGCCATCTCCAGGGGAATAGCAATCAGCCCCAGCATTTT
CASSGHLQGNSNQPQHF
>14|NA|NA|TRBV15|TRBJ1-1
TGTGCCACCAGCAGAGGGTTCGACAGAGATGAAGCTTTCTTT
CATSRGFDRDEAFF
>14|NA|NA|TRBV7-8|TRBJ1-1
TGTGCCAGCAGGCCGGGACACCAGAACACTGAAGCTTTCTTT
CASRPGHQNTEAFF
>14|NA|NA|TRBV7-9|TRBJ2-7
TGTGCCAGCAGCCCCTTAGGAGACTTCGACGAGCAGTACTTC
CASSPLGDFDEQYF
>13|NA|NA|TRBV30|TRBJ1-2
TGTGCCTGGAGTTTGGAGAATCTCTATGGCTACACCTTC
CAWSLENLYGYTF
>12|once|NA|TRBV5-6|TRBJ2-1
TGTGCCAGCAGCTTGTTTCAGAATGAGCAGTTCTTC
CASSLFQNEQFF
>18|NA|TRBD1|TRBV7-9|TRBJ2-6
TGTGCCAGCAGCAAACCGGGACAGGGCCCCTCTGGGGCCAACGTCCTGACTTTC
CASSKPGQGPSGANVLTF